This is a list of T cell receptor beta chains from one sample in a study of OX40 agonist ivuxolimab in advanced cancers. The data were produced by immunoSEQ multiplex PCR, yet TCRdb's version contains in-frame clones alone and is incomplete. In the table there are about 46,000 clones, roughly 80% of which are singletons. Sequenced material: CD4+ or CD8+ T cells sorted from blood, taken in a trial of the OX40 agonist ivuxolimab. The receptors were sampled from an adult with an advanced solid tumor such as melanoma, head and neck, liver or kidney cancer. The CDR3 runs from the conserved cysteine through the conserved F or W. D genes are given only for firm matches. The listing skips clone size in some rows; elsewhere it reads once, few, many or a size class.

size	V	D	J	DNA	CDR3
NA	TRBV19	NA	TRBJ1-2	TGTGCCAGTAGCGATAAGGGCTATGGCTACACCTTC	CASSDKGYGYTF
NA	TRBV11-2	NA	TRBJ1-5	TGTGCCAGCAGCTTAGCCGCCGGGACCGGGAGCCAGCCCCAGCATTTT	CASSLAAGTGSQPQHF
NA	TRBV5-1	TRBD2	TRBJ2-1	TGCGCCAGCAGCTTGTCGGGGGGAACCTACAATGAGCAGTTCTTC	CASSLSGGTYNEQFF
NA	TRBV5-4	TRBD2	TRBJ2-5	TGTGCCAGCAGCCCGGGACTAGCTCAAGAGACCCAGTACTTC	CASSPGLAQETQYF
NA	TRBV29-1	NA	TRBJ2-1	TGCAGCGTCTTGACGGAGGGTACGGGGTCCAATGAGCAGTTCTTC	CSVLTEGTGSNEQFF
NA	TRBV5-1	TRBD2	TRBJ2-1	TGCGCCAGCAGCCCTGGACTAGCGGGGTTCTCTGATGAGCAGTTCTTC	CASSPGLAGFSDEQFF
few	TRBV7-2	TRBD1	TRBJ2-1	TGTGCCAGCAGCTCGGCGCAGGGGGCCCTCCCCTACAATGAGCAGTTCTTC	CASSSAQGALPYNEQFF
NA	TRBV6-6	TRBD1	TRBJ1-2	TGTGCCAGCAGTTCCGGGGACAGGGTAGGCGGCTACACCTTC	CASSSGDRVGGYTF
NA	TRBV11-1	NA	TRBJ1-2	TGTGCCAGCAGCCCGGGGCCTGAGTATGATGGCTACACCTTC	CASSPGPEYDGYTF
NA	TRBV6-5	NA	TRBJ2-5	TGTGCCAGCAGGGACCCTCCAGAGACCCAGTACTTC	CASRDPPETQYF
medium-sized	TRBV19	NA	TRBJ2-2	TGTGCCAGTAGTATACAGGGCTCGAACACCGGGGAGCTGTTTTTT	CASSIQGSNTGELFF
NA	TRBV5-1	NA	TRBJ2-1	TGCGCCAGCAGCTTGACATATGAGCAGTTCTTC	CASSLTYEQFF
NA	TRBV30	NA	TRBJ2-5	TGTGCCGCGAGGTCCCCTGGGGAGACCCAGTACTTC	CAARSPGETQYF
NA	TRBV29-1	NA	TRBJ2-7	TGCAGCGTTCCAGCTGGAGGGAACTACGAGCAGTACTTC	CSVPAGGNYEQYF
few	TRBV6-5	TRBD1	TRBJ1-2	TGTGCCAGCAGCCCAGGACAGGGTCGCTACACCTTC	CASSPGQGRYTF
NA	TRBV19	NA	TRBJ1-1	TGTGCCAGTAGTATAGATCGGCAGTTAGAAGCTTTCTTT	CASSIDRQLEAFF
NA	TRBV11-2	NA	TRBJ1-2	TGTGCCAGCAGCTTAGCTGGGACCTATGGCTACACCTTC	CASSLAGTYGYTF
NA	TRBV6-6	NA	TRBJ1-5	TGTGCCAGCAGTTACTCGGGGGGGCCCCAGCATTTT	CASSYSGGPQHF
NA	TRBV7-2	TRBD1	TRBJ1-6	TGTGCCAGCAGCTCCAGACAGGGGGGAGGTTCACCCCTCCACTTT	CASSSRQGGGSPLHF
NA	TRBV11-1	NA	TRBJ1-2	TGTGCCAGCAGCTTAGGTTCCCCAGCGACCTATGGCTACACCTTC	CASSLGSPATYGYTF
NA	TRBV5-6	NA	TRBJ1-6	TGTGCCAGCAGCTTACAGGGTTCCTATAATTCACCCCTCCACTTT	CASSLQGSYNSPLHF
NA	TRBV9	NA	TRBJ2-1	TGTGCCAGCAGCGTCCAGGGGGGACTTTACAATGAGCAGTTCTTC	CASSVQGGLYNEQFF
NA	TRBV2	NA	TRBJ2-7	TGTGCCAGCAGTGACCAGGGCTACGAGCAGTACTTC	CASSDQGYEQYF
few	TRBV10-3	NA	TRBJ1-2	TGTGCCATCACCGGGGGGGACGGATCGGGCGGCTACACCTTC	CAITGGDGSGGYTF
NA	TRBV9	NA	TRBJ2-1	TGTGCCAGCAGCGTAGGGACCCGGGGTGAGCAGTTCTTC	CASSVGTRGEQFF
NA	TRBV5-4	TRBD1	TRBJ1-2	TGTGCCAGCAGCCACACAGGGGTGGCTAACTATGGCTACACCTTC	CASSHTGVANYGYTF
NA	TRBV7-8	TRBD1	TRBJ1-6	TGTGCCAGCAGCTCCCGGGACAGTGGGAATTCACCCCTCCACTTT	CASSSRDSGNSPLHF
NA	TRBV7-9	NA	TRBJ2-1	TGTGCCAGCAGCCCGGGGGTCGAAAACAATGAGCAGTTCTTC	CASSPGVENNEQFF
NA	TRBV19	NA	TRBJ1-5	TGTGCCAGTAGAGAGGGCAGGGGCCGCAATCAGCCCCAGCATTTT	CASREGRGRNQPQHF
NA	TRBV7-2	NA	TRBJ2-7	TGTGCCAGCAGCTCCCGTGGGGGCCCCTACGAGCAGTACTTC	CASSSRGGPYEQYF
NA	TRBV12-5	TRBD1	TRBJ1-5	TGTGCTAGTGGTCTAGGACAGGGGGGCAATCAGCCCCAGCATTTT	CASGLGQGGNQPQHF
NA	TRBV28	TRBD1	TRBJ1-1	TGTGCCAGCAGCACCCACCGACAGGGGGTGACTGAAGCTTTCTTT	CASSTHRQGVTEAFF
NA	TRBV18	TRBD1	TRBJ1-1	TGTGCCAGCTCTCCGAGGACAGGGCTTTACGCTGAAGCTTTCTTT	CASSPRTGLYAEAFF
NA	TRBV29-1	NA	TRBJ1-3	TGCAGCGTTGAAGGGGGTGGAAACACCATATATTTT	CSVEGGGNTIYF
NA	TRBV5-6	NA	TRBJ1-4	TGTGCCAGCAGCTTCTGGGAGGGTGAAAAACTGTTTTTT	CASSFWEGEKLFF
few	TRBV7-8	NA	TRBJ1-2	TGTGCCAGCAGCTCGGGGAGAACCCTCAACTATGGCTACACCTTC	CASSSGRTLNYGYTF
once	TRBV4-1	TRBD1	TRBJ2-2	TGCGCCAGCAGCCAAGATCTGACAGGGGGCTTGAACGGGGAGCTGTTTTTT	CASSQDLTGGLNGELFF
NA	TRBV19	NA	TRBJ2-3	TGTGCCAGTAGTGAGGGGTTCACAGATACGCAGTATTTT	CASSEGFTDTQYF
NA	TRBV11-2	NA	TRBJ2-7	TGTGCCAGCAGCAAGACAGGATACGAGCAGTACTTC	CASSKTGYEQYF
NA	TRBV2	NA	TRBJ2-1	TGTGCCAGCAGTGAAGTTGGAACAGGTCGTTACAATGAGCAGTTCTTC	CASSEVGTGRYNEQFF
NA	TRBV25-1	NA	TRBJ1-2	TGTGCCAGCAGTGAATTGTTCCCCAGGGACGGTGGCTACACCTTC	CASSELFPRDGGYTF
NA	TRBV4-3	TRBD2	TRBJ2-1	TGCGCCAGCAGCCAAGGTCTTCCCAGCGGGGGTGTCAATGAGCAGTTCTTC	CASSQGLPSGGVNEQFF
NA	TRBV11-2	TRBD2	TRBJ2-3	TGTGCCAGCAGCTTAACACTAGCGCGCACAGATACGCAGTATTTT	CASSLTLARTDTQYF
NA	TRBV11-3	NA	TRBJ2-6	TGTGCCAGCAGCTATTACGGCGGAGGGTCTGGGGCCAACGTCCTGACTTTC	CASSYYGGGSGANVLTF
NA	TRBV5-4	NA	TRBJ1-3	TGTGCCAGCAGCTCGCCTGATGGGGGAACTGGAAACACCATATATTTT	CASSSPDGGTGNTIYF
NA	TRBV2	TRBD1	TRBJ1-1	TGTGCCAGCAGACCAGGGGACAGGGGGCCGAACACTGAAGCTTTCTTT	CASRPGDRGPNTEAFF
NA	TRBV28	NA	TRBJ1-1	TGTGCCAGCAGCCCAACATTGACTGAAGCTTTCTTT	CASSPTLTEAFF
NA	TRBV9	TRBD1	TRBJ2-3	TGTGCCAGCAGCGTACGAGGGGGCAGGGGGCAAGATACGCAGTATTTT	CASSVRGGRGQDTQYF
NA	TRBV29-1	TRBD1	TRBJ2-7	TGCAGCGTTGATGTGACAGGGGGCCCCGGGCAGTACTTC	CSVDVTGGPGQYF
NA	TRBV5-8	NA	TRBJ2-1	TGTGCCAGCAGCCCCGGGGGCTCCTACAATGAGCAGTTCTTC	CASSPGGSYNEQFF
NA	TRBV7-7	TRBD2	TRBJ2-5	TGTGCCAGCAGCCCCGCTACTAGCGGGGAGACCCAGTACTTC	CASSPATSGETQYF
NA	TRBV19	NA	TRBJ2-1	TGTGCCAGTAGTCCGAGGACTGGCCCGGGCAATGAGCAGTTCTTC	CASSPRTGPGNEQFF
NA	TRBV19	TRBD1	TRBJ1-3	TGTGCCAGTAACAGAGGGGGCAGTGGAAACACCATATATTTT	CASNRGGSGNTIYF
NA	TRBV7-8	NA	TRBJ1-1	TGTGCCAGCAGCTTCGGGCCGAACACTGAAGCTTTCTTT	CASSFGPNTEAFF
NA	TRBV19	TRBD2	TRBJ2-7	TGTGCCAGTAGTCAGCGGGGTGACTCCTACGAGCAGTACTTC	CASSQRGDSYEQYF
NA	TRBV6-5	TRBD2	TRBJ2-1	TGTGCCAGCAGTAGAGCGGGGATCTACAATGAGCAGTTCTTC	CASSRAGIYNEQFF
NA	TRBV5-1	NA	TRBJ1-1	TGCGCCAGCAGCTTGTCGACCTTGAACACTGAAGCTTTCTTT	CASSLSTLNTEAFF